This T cell receptor (beta chain) was found in a study of response to subunit inactivated influenza vaccine (dated by TCRdb to 2017 to 2018). The study in broad terms: The study used deep quantitative T cell receptor repertoire profiling to track responses to a trivalent subunit inactivated influenza vaccine. Overall study outcomes, separate from this receptor: The authors suggested that each seasonal influenza vaccination may recruit only a limited number of new T cells.

This clonotype was detected many times. The antigen it recognizes is unknown. No quality values exist for individual bases; no much larger clone is one base distant. The library was generated by RT-PCR. Sequenced on an Illumina HiSeq 2500. The public reads were reanalyzed by TCRdb: fastp trimming at Q25, MiXCR alignment, in-frame beta chains only. Every CDR3 protein is listed once, alongside the most common genes and DNA of its rows. The sample contains 650,000 to 850,000 distinct CDR3 sequences, roughly 14% of them found a single time. The top ten constitute approximately 6.5% of the sample. V is reduced by 6 bases and J by 6 bases, leaving a spacing of 14 bases between them. Including cysteine and phenylalanine, the CDR3 has 13 amino acids. The entry retains the CDR3 DNA only, 39 bases that are in frame from base 1. The germline V gene supplies CDR1 SGHTA and CDR2 FQGNSA.

This TCR was recovered from a man aged 50-60 years who received an inactivated influenza vaccine. Donor details come from another sample of the same person, matched by shared clones. Rearrangement joined TRBV7-2 to TRBJ1-1; the D gene remains uncertain. The specimen comprised PBMCs from blood, sampled 14 to 15 days before vaccination. The CDR3 loop reads CASSLRAQAEAFF. The DNA is as follows: TGTGCCAGCAGTCTTCGTGCTCAGGCTGAAGCTTTCTTT.